Following are 3 T cell receptor beta chains from one sample sequenced in a study of blood T cell repertoires in COVID-19. Repertoires were generated with immunoSEQ multiplex PCR, while TCRdb's copy carries only in-frame clones and drops some. The repertoire consists of 130,000 to 150,000 clones, with around 81% occurring once and the leading ten covering approximately 13%. The sequencing sample was made of peripheral blood. These receptors came from a man aged 55 to 70 with active or convalescent COVID-19.

The genes are TRBV18 and TRBJ1-1; 9 bases line up with TRBD1. V lost 5 bases to trimming and J lost 0 bases; unmatched junction nucleotides: 10. CDR1 and CDR2 (germline): KGHSH, LQKENI. The CDR3 consists of 17 residues. CDR3 region: CASSSQGAPPLNTEAFF. In nucleotides, the CDR3 is TGTGCCAGCTCATCACAGGGGGCGCCCCCCCTGAACACTGAAGCTTTCTTT.

The V call is TRBV9, the J call TRBJ1-2, with D maybe TRBD1 (5 bases). Germline V gene lookup returns CDR1 SGDLS and CDR2 YYNGEE. V lost 3 bases and J lost 1, with 13 bases in between. This CDR3 has 15 residues. CDR3: CASSETDGNNYGYTF. CDR3 DNA: TGTGCCAGCAGCGAGACAGACGGAAATAACTATGGCTACACCTTC.

V is TRBV18 and J is TRBJ2-3; D may be TRBD1 (5 bases). V lost 3 bases and J lost 4, with 11 bases in between. Germline lookup yields CDR1 KGHSH and CDR2 LQKENI. This CDR3 is 14 amino acids long. The CDR3 DNA is TGTGCCAGCTCACCTCTACAAGGGGCAGATACGCAGTATTTT. Residues: CASSPLQGADTQYF. The full variable domain, in which reference TRBV18 and TRBJ2-3 provide the parts outside the CDR3, is NAGVMQNPRHLVRRRGQEARLRCSPMKGHSHVYWYRQLPEEGLKFMVYLQKENIIDESGMPKERFSAEFPKEGPSILRIQQVVRGDSAAYFCASSPLQGADTQYFGPGTRLTVL.